The rows below give T cell receptor beta chains drawn from one sample of a study of CD8 T cells in seronegative destructive rheumatoid arthritis. Method: immunoSEQ multiplex PCR; TCRdb's copy keeps in-frame clones and lacks some. This table holds 10,000 to 15,000 clones, less than 90% found once. The sample taken for sequencing was CD8+ T cells from blood. The receptors were sampled from a woman aged 30-50 years with seronegative destructive rheumatoid arthritis. Both conserved end residues are part of each CDR3. A D gene is named only where the DNA matches it firmly. Not every row has a clone size; where given, it reads once, few, many or a size class.

V	D	size	J	DNA	CDR3
TRBV6-1	TRBD1	once	TRBJ1-2	TGTGCCAGCAGTTCTGCAGGGGGCGGCTATGGCTACACCTTC	CASSSAGGGYGYTF
TRBV7-8	TRBD2	-	TRBJ2-3	TGTGCCAGCAGCTTAGTGGCCAGCGGGGCCACAGATACGCAGTATTTT	CASSLVASGATDTQYF
TRBV28	-	-	TRBJ2-3	TGTGCCAGCAGACACCTGGGCTGGGGCTGGGGCACAGATACGCAGTATTTT	CASRHLGWGWGTDTQYF
TRBV29-1	-	-	TRBJ1-1	TGCAGCTTCCAACGGACTGGAGGCACTGAAGCTTTCTTT	CSFQRTGGTEAFF
TRBV15	TRBD2	-	TRBJ2-3	TGTGCCACCCACCCAGGACTAGCGGGGCCCACAGATACGCAGTATTTT	CATHPGLAGPTDTQYF
TRBV5-5	-	-	TRBJ1-2	TGTGCCAGCAGCTTGGGAGAGGCCTGGCGCTTAGAGAACTATGGCTACACCTTC	CASSLGEAWRLENYGYTF
TRBV2	-	-	TRBJ2-2	TGTGCCAGCAACGACAGACTGAACACCGGGGAGCTGTTTTTT	CASNDRLNTGELFF
TRBV28	TRBD2	-	TRBJ2-1	TGTGCCAGCAGGCGAGGACTAGCGGGGGTTCGGGAGCAGTTCTTC	CASRRGLAGVREQFF
TRBV19	-	-	TRBJ2-7	TGTGCCAGTAGTACTGGGGGCCGGGCGCACGAGCAGTACTTC	CASSTGGRAHEQYF
TRBV27	-	few	TRBJ1-2	TGTGCCAGCAGCCCGGGGGGCAGGGGTCAAAACTATGGCTACACCTTC	CASSPGGRGQNYGYTF
TRBV7-7	-	-	TRBJ2-5	TGTGCTAGCAGCTTAGGGGCCCACGAGACCCAGTACTTC	CASSLGAHETQYF
TRBV7-9	-	-	TRBJ1-4	TGTGCCAGCAGCCCAGCAAGATATGGGGCGGCCCAACTGTTTTTT	CASSPARYGAAQLFF
TRBV27	-	-	TRBJ2-5	TGTGCCAGCAGCCCGGGACTTCTGTACCAAGAGACCCAGTACTTC	CASSPGLLYQETQYF
TRBV28	TRBD1	-	TRBJ1-4	TGTGCCAGCCAGGACAGGGGGCGCGAAAAACTGTTTTTT	CASQDRGREKLFF
TRBV4-1	TRBD2	-	TRBJ2-1	TGCGCCAGCAGCCAAGAGACCGGCGGGGGGTGGTACAATGAGCAGTTCTTC	CASSQETGGGWYNEQFF
TRBV5-6	-	-	TRBJ1-4	TGTGCCAGCAGCTTGGGGTGGAAGGACAGTACAATCGAAAAACTGTTTTTT	CASSLGWKDSTIEKLFF
TRBV19	-	-	TRBJ2-1	TGTGCCAGTAGTATGCGAGCAGGCAATGAGCAGTTCTTC	CASSMRAGNEQFF
TRBV4-1	TRBD2	-	TRBJ2-2	TGCGCCAGCAGCCTGAGGACTAGCGGGGCGAACACCGGGGAGCTGTTTTTT	CASSLRTSGANTGELFF
TRBV4-1	-	-	TRBJ2-1	TGCGCCAGCAGCCAAGAGCGGGTCTACAATGAGCAGTTCTTC	CASSQERVYNEQFF
TRBV29-1	TRBD1	-	TRBJ2-7	TGCAGCGTCTTGACAGGGGAACCGAACGAGCAGTACTTC	CSVLTGEPNEQYF
TRBV28	TRBD1	-	TRBJ2-3	TGTGCCAGCAGCTTAGGGGGCCCGAATACGCAGTATTTT	CASSLGGPNTQYF
TRBV6-1	TRBD2	-	TRBJ2-5	TGTGCCAGCAGTGAAGAACTAGCGGGGGCCCCGTACCAAGAGACCCAGTACTTC	CASSEELAGAPYQETQYF
TRBV4-1	-	-	TRBJ2-5	TGCGCCAGCAGCCTACCCTACGCAGGGGACCAAGAGACCCAGTACTTC	CASSLPYAGDQETQYF
TRBV2	-	-	TRBJ2-2	TGTGCCAGCAAGGAGGGTGGGTCTCGTGGGACCGGGGAGCTGTTTTTT	CASKEGGSRGTGELFF
TRBV4-2	TRBD1	-	TRBJ2-7	TGTGCCAGCAGCCAAGAGGGACAGCCCTACGAGCAGTACTTC	CASSQEGQPYEQYF
TRBV6-4	TRBD1	-	TRBJ1-6	TGTGCCACCCGCCGGGACAGCGACAATTCACCCCTCCACTTT	CATRRDSDNSPLHF
TRBV6-6	-	-	TRBJ2-1	TGTGCCAGCAGAGCCGGGGTCAATGAGCAGTTCTTC	CASRAGVNEQFF
TRBV6-1	TRBD1	-	TRBJ2-2	TGTGCCAGCAGTGGACAGGGGAGCACCGGGGAGCTGTTTTTT	CASSGQGSTGELFF
TRBV6-1	-	-	TRBJ2-1	TGTGCCAGCAGTGAACAAACTGATCTCTCTATCTACAATGAGCAGTTCTTC	CASSEQTDLSIYNEQFF
TRBV5-1	TRBD1	-	TRBJ1-1	TGCGCCAGCAGCGACAGGGGTGCGAACACTGAAGCTTTCTTT	CASSDRGANTEAFF
TRBV7-6	TRBD1	-	TRBJ1-6	TGTGCCAGCAGCTCGTCGGCACAGGGGGGTTCACCCCTCCACTTT	CASSSSAQGGSPLHF
TRBV4-2	TRBD2	-	TRBJ2-1	TGTGCCAGCAGCCAAGATCTGAGCGGGGGGGCCAATGAGCAGTTCTTC	CASSQDLSGGANEQFF
TRBV7-6	TRBD2	-	TRBJ2-3	TGTGCCAGCAGCTTAGGGTTAGCGGGGGGGTCAACAGATACGCAGTATTTT	CASSLGLAGGSTDTQYF
TRBV5-4	-	-	TRBJ2-5	TGTGCCAGCAGCCCTATGGAGGTGGAGTCCCACTACTTC	CASSPMEVESHYF
TRBV6-5	-	-	TRBJ2-4	TGTGCCAGCAGTTACTACCTTAGAGAAAACATTCAGTACTTC	CASSYYLRENIQYF
TRBV4-1	TRBD1	few	TRBJ2-7	TGCGCCAGCAGCCAAGAAGTTTCGGACAGGGGGACCTACGAGCAGTACTTC	CASSQEVSDRGTYEQYF
TRBV6-5	-	-	TRBJ1-1	TGTGCCAGCAGTGCAGGGCATGAGAACACTGAAGCTTTCTTT	CASSAGHENTEAFF
TRBV10-3	-	-	TRBJ1-6	TGTGCCATCAGTGACGCAGATAATTCACCCCTCCACTTT	CAISDADNSPLHF
TRBV9	-	-	TRBJ1-4	TGTGCCAGCAGCCCCGACAGTGCAACTAATGAAAAACTGTTTTTT	CASSPDSATNEKLFF
TRBV5-4	-	few	TRBJ1-1	TGTGCCAGCAGCTTGGTCGGGGACACTGAAGCTTTCTTT	CASSLVGDTEAFF
TRBV11-2	-	once	TRBJ1-3	TGTGCCAGCACCCGAGGATCTGGAAACACCATATATTTT	CASTRGSGNTIYF
TRBV30	TRBD1	-	TRBJ2-7	TGTGCCTGGGCGTTGGGACAGGGGATCCACGAGCAGTACTTC	CAWALGQGIHEQYF
TRBV4-1	TRBD1	-	TRBJ2-2	TGCGCCAGCAGCCAAGAACTACAGGGGGTCACCGGGGAGCTGTTTTTT	CASSQELQGVTGELFF
TRBV27	TRBD2	-	TRBJ2-5	TGTGCCAGCAGTGTCCTAGCGGGGGTCGGTGAGACCCAGTACTTC	CASSVLAGVGETQYF
TRBV7-8	TRBD1	few	TRBJ2-5	TGTGCCAGCAGCTTAGTACAGGGGTTTGGAGAGACCCAGTACTTC	CASSLVQGFGETQYF
TRBV2	TRBD1	-	TRBJ2-3	TGTGCCAGCAGTCAATACAGGGGCGCAGATACGCAGTATTTT	CASSQYRGADTQYF
TRBV6-6	TRBD2	-	TRBJ2-5	TGTGCCAGCAGTCGACTAGCGGAAGAGACCCAGTACTTC	CASSRLAEETQYF
TRBV6-5	-	-	TRBJ1-2	TGTGCCAGCTCAGCTGCGATGGACTACGGCTACACCTTC	CASSAAMDYGYTF
TRBV6-4	TRBD2	-	TRBJ2-2	TGTGCCAGCAGTCTAGCGGGGGACACCGGGGAGCTGTTTTTT	CASSLAGDTGELFF
TRBV2	-	-	TRBJ2-7	TGTGCCATCAGTGAGGCAGGACTTAGGACAGGAGGGCACGAGCAGTACTTC	CAISEAGLRTGGHEQYF
TRBV6-5	-	-	TRBJ1-1	TGTGCCAGCGCCACGGGGGGGGGTGAAGCTTTCTTT	CASATGGGEAFF
TRBV19	-	-	TRBJ2-5	TGTGCCAGTAGTATAGATAAGGGCAAGGGGATGGGAGAGACCCAGTACTTC	CASSIDKGKGMGETQYF
TRBV29-1	-	few	TRBJ1-5	TGCAGCGTCCGTTGGGGGGGACTTAATCAGCCCCAGCATTTT	CSVRWGGLNQPQHF